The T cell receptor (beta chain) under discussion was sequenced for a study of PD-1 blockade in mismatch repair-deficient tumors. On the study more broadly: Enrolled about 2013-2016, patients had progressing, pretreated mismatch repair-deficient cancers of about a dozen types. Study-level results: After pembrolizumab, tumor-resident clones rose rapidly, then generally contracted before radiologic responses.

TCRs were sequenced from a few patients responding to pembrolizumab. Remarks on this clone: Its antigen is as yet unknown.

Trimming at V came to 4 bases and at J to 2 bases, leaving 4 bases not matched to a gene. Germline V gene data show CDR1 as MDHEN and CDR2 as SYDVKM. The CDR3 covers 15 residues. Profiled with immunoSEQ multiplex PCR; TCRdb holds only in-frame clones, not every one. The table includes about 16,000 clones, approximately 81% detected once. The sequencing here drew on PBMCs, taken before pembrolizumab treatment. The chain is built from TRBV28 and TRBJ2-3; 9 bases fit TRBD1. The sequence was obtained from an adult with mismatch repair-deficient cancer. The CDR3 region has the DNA TGTGCCAGCAGTTCTGGGACAGGGCACACAGATACGCAGTATTTT. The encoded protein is CASSSGTGHTDTQYF.